The present T cell receptor (beta chain) was sequenced within a study of blood T cell repertoires in COVID-19. Study context: The study drew acute and convalescent COVID-19 samples from the United States, Italy and Spain. T cells, B-cell-depleted T cells, or PBMCs supplied cDNA or gDNA.

In the authors' methods: Amplification of reference gene primers provided the estimated nucleated cell counts. TCRdb keeps only in-frame clones here, not all; method: immunoSEQ multiplex PCR. V and J calls and clone size are as listed in that table; D and trimming were resolved from the DNA. The sample gives roughly 130,000 clones, roughly 80% of which show up once; 16% is in the top ten. V was clipped by 5 bases and J by 0 bases, with 15 bases between them. The germline V gene encodes CDR1 SGHRS and CDR2 YFSETQ. This CDR3 is 15 amino acids long. This chain joins TRBV5-1 and TRBJ2-7; D not certain. The receptor was derived from a woman aged 50 to 60 with acute or convalescent COVID-19. The sequencing sample was made of peripheral blood. CDR3 amino acids: CASSLPGPSSYEQYF. For the CDR3, the DNA is TGCGCCAGCAGTCTTCCAGGCCCAAGCTCCTACGAGCAGTACTTC.